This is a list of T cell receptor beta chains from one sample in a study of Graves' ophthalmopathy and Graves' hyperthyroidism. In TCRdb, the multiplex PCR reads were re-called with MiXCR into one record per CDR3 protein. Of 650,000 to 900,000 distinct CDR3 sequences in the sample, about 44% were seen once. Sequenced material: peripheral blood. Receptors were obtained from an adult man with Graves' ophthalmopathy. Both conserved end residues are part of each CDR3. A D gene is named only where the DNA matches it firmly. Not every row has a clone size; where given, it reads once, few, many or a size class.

cdr3_nt: TGCAGCGGCCCCGGGACAGGGTGGGCTTTCTTT
cdr3_aa: CSGPGTGWAFF
d_call: TRBD1
v_call: TRBV29-1
j_call: TRBJ1-1
clone_size: -

cdr3_nt: TGTGCCAGCAGCTTTGGGGGGGTGCAGCCCCAGCATTTT
cdr3_aa: CASSFGGVQPQHF
d_call: -
v_call: TRBV7-2
j_call: TRBJ1-5
clone_size: few

cdr3_nt: TGTGCCATCGATCCGACAGGGGGCTATGGCTACACCTTC
cdr3_aa: CAIDPTGGYGYTF
d_call: TRBD1
v_call: TRBV10-3
j_call: TRBJ1-2
clone_size: many

cdr3_nt: TGTGCCAGCAGTTATGACAGGCGGGTCCTCCCTGGGGCCAACGTCCTGACTTTC
cdr3_aa: CASSYDRRVLPGANVLTF
d_call: -
v_call: TRBV2
j_call: TRBJ2-6
clone_size: once

cdr3_nt: TGTGCCACCAGCTTGGGTGGGGGGAGTGGGTACGAGCAGTACTTC
cdr3_aa: CATSLGGGSGYEQYF
d_call: -
v_call: TRBV15
j_call: TRBJ2-7
clone_size: -

cdr3_nt: TGTGCCAGCAGCGCCTTCGACAGGGTGACTGATTCACCCCTCCACTTT
cdr3_aa: CASSAFDRVTDSPLHF
d_call: TRBD1
v_call: TRBV9
j_call: TRBJ1-6
clone_size: many

cdr3_nt: TGTGCCACAATGTGGTCCGGATACGAGCAGTACTTC
cdr3_aa: CATMWSGYEQYF
d_call: -
v_call: TRBV2
j_call: TRBJ2-7
clone_size: -

cdr3_nt: TGCAGCGGGACAGGGAATCTGAACACTGAAGCTTTCTTT
cdr3_aa: CSGTGNLNTEAFF
d_call: TRBD1
v_call: TRBV29-1
j_call: TRBJ1-1
clone_size: -

cdr3_nt: TGCAGTGCCAGTGACGGGGGAGCCGAGCAGTACTTC
cdr3_aa: CSASDGGAEQYF
d_call: -
v_call: TRBV20-1
j_call: TRBJ2-7
clone_size: many

cdr3_nt: TGTGCCAGCAGCTCGCGAGCTTCTCGGGCTTCTGAAGCTTTCTTT
cdr3_aa: CASSSRASRASEAFF
d_call: -
v_call: TRBV7-2
j_call: TRBJ1-1
clone_size: few

cdr3_nt: TGCAGCGCCAAAACCCCGGGACAGGGGGTGGCGAGTGAGCAGTACTTC
cdr3_aa: CSAKTPGQGVASEQYF
d_call: TRBD1
v_call: TRBV29-1
j_call: TRBJ2-7
clone_size: -

cdr3_nt: TGCAGTGCTGAGGACAGGTTGCGGAACACTGAAGCTTTCTTT
cdr3_aa: CSAEDRLRNTEAFF
d_call: TRBD1
v_call: TRBV20-1
j_call: TRBJ1-1
clone_size: -

cdr3_nt: TGTGCCAGCAGCTTGCCAGAAGAGACCCAGTACTTC
cdr3_aa: CASSLPEETQYF
d_call: -
v_call: TRBV5-1
j_call: TRBJ2-5
clone_size: many

cdr3_nt: TGTGCCAGCAGCCCCCCTCCAAACAGACAGAACACCGGGGGGCTGTTTTTT
cdr3_aa: CASSPPPNRQNTGGLFF
d_call: -
v_call: TRBV25-1
j_call: TRBJ2-2
clone_size: once

cdr3_nt: TGTGCCAGCAGTGTAACTTCGGGGGAGGGGGCTTGGAATCAGCCCCAGCATTTT
cdr3_aa: CASSVTSGEGAWNQPQHF
d_call: TRBD1
v_call: TRBV2
j_call: TRBJ1-5
clone_size: -

cdr3_nt: TGTGCCAGCAGCCCCGCCTTCGAGCAGTACTTC
cdr3_aa: CASSPAFEQYF
d_call: -
v_call: TRBV10-3
j_call: TRBJ2-7
clone_size: -

cdr3_nt: TGTGCCAGCAGGGGGGACAGGGCCCACTATGGCTACACCTTC
cdr3_aa: CASRGDRAHYGYTF
d_call: TRBD1
v_call: TRBV28
j_call: TRBJ1-2
clone_size: -

cdr3_nt: TGTGCCAGCAGCGGGAATCTAGCGCCACCGAACACCGGGGAGCTGTTTTTT
cdr3_aa: CASSGNLAPPNTGELFF
d_call: -
v_call: TRBV7-9
j_call: TRBJ2-2
clone_size: once

cdr3_nt: TGTGCCAGCAGATCCGGGACCGTCTCTTGGGGCTACACCTTC
cdr3_aa: CASRSGTVSWGYTF
d_call: -
v_call: TRBV6-1
j_call: TRBJ1-2
clone_size: -

cdr3_nt: TGTGCCAGCAGCCCGCAGGGAAACTCTGGAAACACCATATATTTT
cdr3_aa: CASSPQGNSGNTIYF
d_call: -
v_call: TRBV9
j_call: TRBJ1-3
clone_size: -

cdr3_nt: TGTGCCAGCAGTGGGCCCCTCGGGGTTGGGGACTACGAGCAGTACTTC
cdr3_aa: CASSGPLGVGDYEQYF
d_call: -
v_call: TRBV2
j_call: TRBJ2-7
clone_size: few

cdr3_nt: TGTGCCAGCAGCTTAGACCAGGGTTGGGACGAGCAGTACTTC
cdr3_aa: CASSLDQGWDEQYF
d_call: -
v_call: TRBV7-8
j_call: TRBJ2-7
clone_size: many

cdr3_nt: TGCGCCAGCAGCCCTGGACAGGGGGTAGACACTGAAGCTTTCTTT
cdr3_aa: CASSPGQGVDTEAFF
d_call: TRBD1
v_call: TRBV7-9
j_call: TRBJ1-1
clone_size: -

cdr3_nt: TGCAGCGTAAGGACAGGGGGTCGGACCTACGAGCAGTACTTC
cdr3_aa: CSVRTGGRTYEQYF
d_call: TRBD1
v_call: TRBV29-1
j_call: TRBJ2-7
clone_size: -

cdr3_nt: TGTGCCAGCAGCCCGAGACAGGGGGCGATATCCTACGAGCAGTACTTC
cdr3_aa: CASSPRQGAISYEQYF
d_call: TRBD1
v_call: TRBV7-6
j_call: TRBJ2-7
clone_size: many

cdr3_nt: TGTGCCATCAGTGAGTCTAGGGGGGGGATGGGCAATCAGCCCCAGCATTTT
cdr3_aa: CAISESRGGMGNQPQHF
d_call: -
v_call: TRBV10-3
j_call: TRBJ1-5
clone_size: many

cdr3_nt: TGTGCCATCAGTGAGTCATCAGGGATTGGGCAGCCCCAGCATTTT
cdr3_aa: CAISESSGIGQPQHF
d_call: -
v_call: TRBV10-3
j_call: TRBJ1-5
clone_size: -

cdr3_nt: TGTGCCAGCAGTTTCCTGGCGAGCGGGAGAGGTCAAGAGACCCAGTACTTC
cdr3_aa: CASSFLASGRGQETQYF
d_call: TRBD2
v_call: TRBV11-1
j_call: TRBJ2-5
clone_size: -

cdr3_nt: TGCAGCGGGAGCGGGGGGGGCGGGGAGCTGTTTTTT
cdr3_aa: CSGSGGGGELFF
d_call: TRBD2
v_call: TRBV29-1
j_call: TRBJ2-2
clone_size: -

cdr3_nt: TGCAGTGCTCCCCACAGGATCACTGAAGCTTTCTTT
cdr3_aa: CSAPHRITEAFF
d_call: -
v_call: TRBV20-1
j_call: TRBJ1-1
clone_size: many

cdr3_nt: TGTGCCACCAGCCCCCGTGGCGGGCGAGAGACCCAGTACTTC
cdr3_aa: CATSPRGGRETQYF
d_call: -
v_call: TRBV15
j_call: TRBJ2-5
clone_size: -

cdr3_nt: TGTGCCAGCAGCCACCCGCGGGGGGACAACGGAGAGACCCAGTACTTC
cdr3_aa: CASSHPRGDNGETQYF
d_call: TRBD2
v_call: TRBV7-9
j_call: TRBJ2-5
clone_size: few

cdr3_nt: TGTGCCAGCAGCCCAGGGGCCGGTATTCAGCCCCAGCATTTT
cdr3_aa: CASSPGAGIQPQHF
d_call: -
v_call: TRBV7-8
j_call: TRBJ1-5
clone_size: once

cdr3_nt: TGCAGCAGTCGATGGGGGACAGGGAGGACTGAAGCTTTCTTT
cdr3_aa: CSSRWGTGRTEAFF
d_call: TRBD1
v_call: TRBV29-1
j_call: TRBJ1-1
clone_size: -